These T cell receptor beta chains were read from a single sample in a study of blood T cell repertoires in COVID-19. Measured with immunoSEQ multiplex PCR; TCRdb has only the in-frame clones, and not every one. The sample yields about 87,000 clones, about 85% seen once. The material sequenced was peripheral blood. These receptors originate from a woman older than 75 with COVID-19, enrolled during active disease. CDR3s include the opening cysteine and the closing phenylalanine or tryptophan. D genes are given only for firm matches. Some rows mark clone size as missing; the rest say once, few, many or name a class of expanded clone.

TRBV6-5	TRBD1	.	TRBJ1-1	CASSFTPGQGAFF	TGTGCCAGCAGTTTTACACCGGGACAGGGGGCCTTCTTT
TRBV5-8	TRBD2	once	TRBJ2-1	CASRPMGLAGDEQFF	TGTGCCAGCAGACCCATGGGGCTAGCGGGAGACGAGCAGTTCTTC
TRBV30	.	.	TRBJ2-2	CAWSEISFLTPNTGELFF	TGTGCCTGGAGTGAGATAAGTTTCCTTACTCCGAACACCGGGGAGCTGTTTTTT
TRBV19	TRBD1	few	TRBJ1-1	CASSIRGTGGQRTEAFF	TGTGCCAGTAGTATACGGGGAACAGGGGGCCAGAGGACTGAAGCTTTCTTT
TRBV5-1	.	few	TRBJ2-1	CASSFREAGSYNEQFF	TGCGCCAGCAGCTTCCGGGAAGCAGGCTCCTACAATGAGCAGTTCTTC
TRBV6-5	.	.	TRBJ1-1	CASSYSVLIMNTEAFF	TGTGCCAGCAGTTACTCTGTACTGATTATGAACACTGAAGCTTTCTTT
TRBV5-1	TRBD1	.	TRBJ1-2	CASSSGQNYGYTF	TGCGCCAGCAGCTCGGGACAGAACTATGGCTACACCTTC
TRBV28	TRBD2	once	TRBJ2-3	CASTPPQLAGSDTQYF	TGTGCCAGCACTCCCCCTCAACTAGCGGGATCAGATACGCAGTATTTT
TRBV3-1/TRBV3-2	.	.	TRBJ1-4	CASSPPNGREKLFF	TGTGCCAGCAGCCCCCCTAACGGTCGGGAAAAACTGTTTTTT
TRBV28	.	.	TRBJ1-4	CASRTAGNWFF	TGTGCCAGCAGAACTGCGGGGAACTGGTTTTTT
TRBV10-3	TRBD1	.	TRBJ1-4	CAISDKGTGGEKLFF	TGTGCCATCAGTGATAAAGGGACAGGGGGCGAAAAACTGTTTTTT
TRBV7-8	TRBD2	.	TRBJ2-7	CASSPSAGGYREQYF	TGTGCCAGCAGCCCCTCTGCGGGAGGTTATCGCGAGCAGTACTTC
TRBV5-5	TRBD2	.	TRBJ2-3	CASSLYPSGGTDTQYF	TGTGCCAGCAGCTTGTATCCTAGCGGGGGCACAGATACGCAGTATTTT
TRBV19	.	.	TRBJ2-3	CASSTGRSADTQYF	TGTGCCAGTTCGACAGGGAGGTCGGCAGATACGCAGTATTTT
TRBV18	TRBD2	few	TRBJ2-1	CASSFPGLLYNNEQFF	TGTGCCAGCTCATTCCCGGGACTACTTTACAACAATGAGCAGTTCTTC
TRBV30	.	.	TRBJ1-2	CAWSVTQGINYGYTF	TGTGCCTGGAGTGTAACGCAGGGGATTAACTATGGCTACACCTTC
TRBV5-1	TRBD2	.	TRBJ2-1	CASSRLAGGPDEQFF	TGCGCCAGCAGCCGACTAGCGGGAGGGCCGGATGAGCAGTTCTTC
TRBV19	TRBD2	.	TRBJ2-2	CASSIRREKGPGELFF	TGTGCCAGTAGTATAAGGCGGGAGAAGGGCCCCGGGGAGCTGTTTTTT
TRBV4-1	.	.	TRBJ2-7	CASSQGVAGFYEQYF	TGCGCCAGCAGCCAAGGGGTAGCCGGGTTCTACGAGCAGTACTTC
TRBV11-1	TRBD1	.	TRBJ1-2	CASSFRDRANYGYTF	TGTGCCAGCAGCTTTCGGGACAGAGCTAACTATGGCTACACCTTC
TRBV5-1	TRBD2	once	TRBJ2-1	CASSRQGLATFF	TGCGCCAGCAGCCGCCAAGGACTAGCTACGTTCTTC
TRBV19	.	.	TRBJ2-1	CASSISRNEQFF	TGTGCCAGTAGTATAAGTAGAAATGAGCAGTTCTTC
TRBV5-4	.	.	TRBJ2-7	CASSLGLGFEQYF	TGTGCCAGCAGCTTGGGACTAGGGTTCGAGCAGTACTTC
TRBV18	.	once	TRBJ1-2	CASSPLKENYGYTF	TGTGCCAGCTCACCACTTAAGGAGAACTATGGCTACACCTTC
TRBV10-3	TRBD1	.	TRBJ2-5	CAISEDRGLETQYF	TGTGCCATCAGTGAGGACAGGGGTTTGGAGACCCAGTACTTC
TRBV28	.	few	TRBJ1-2	CASSQPDGGYGYTF	TGTGCCAGCAGCCAACCGGACGGAGGCTATGGCTACACCTTC
TRBV24-1	TRBD2	.	TRBJ2-3	CATSDLGRERTDTQYF	TGTGCCACCAGTGATTTGGGGCGGGAGAGGACAGATACGCAGTATTTT
TRBV12-5	TRBD2	.	TRBJ2-1	CASSRTSGSDLFNEQFF	TGTGCTAGTTCGCGGACTAGCGGGAGCGACCTATTCAATGAGCAGTTCTTC
TRBV6-6	TRBD1	.	TRBJ1-1	CASHDRGETEAFF	TGTGCCAGCCATGACAGGGGTGAAACTGAAGCTTTCTTT
TRBV6-2/TRBV6-3	TRBD1	.	TRBJ2-7	CASSTPRTGGLREQYF	TGTGCCAGCAGTACACCCCGGACAGGGGGTCTCCGCGAGCAGTACTTC
TRBV27	.	.	TRBJ2-1	CASSFRFDIQGAYYNEQFF	TGTGCCAGCAGTTTTCGTTTCGACATACAGGGCGCCTATTACAATGAGCAGTTCTTC
TRBV5-1	TRBD1	.	TRBJ2-7	CASSLGQSYEQYF	TGCGCCAGCAGCCTGGGACAGTCCTACGAGCAGTACTTC
TRBV19	TRBD2	.	TRBJ2-1	CASSIGPGLASDEQFF	TGTGCCAGTAGTATAGGACCGGGACTAGCATCAGATGAGCAGTTCTTC
TRBV28	.	.	TRBJ1-1	CASSLGPPTEEAFF	TGTGCCAGCTCACTGGGTCCCCCCACAGAGGAAGCTTTCTTT
TRBV2	TRBD1	.	TRBJ1-5	CASSRTGSNQPQHF	TGTGCCAGCAGCAGGACAGGGAGCAATCAGCCCCAGCATTTT
TRBV2	TRBD2	.	TRBJ2-2	CASRAGLAGSGELFF	TGTGCCAGCAGAGCTGGACTAGCGGGTTCCGGGGAGCTGTTTTTT
TRBV5-4	TRBD2	.	TRBJ2-3	CASSSGTSGAADTQYF	TGTGCCAGCAGCTCCGGGACTAGCGGGGCGGCAGATACGCAGTATTTT
TRBV7-3	TRBD2	.	TRBJ2-3	CASSPLAAGGIDTQYF	TGTGCCAGCAGCCCACTTGCAGCGGGGGGGATAGATACGCAGTATTTT
TRBV27	.	.	TRBJ1-5	CASRRGGVHQPQHF	TGTGCCAGCAGAAGGGGGGGTGTGCATCAGCCCCAGCATTTT
TRBV10-3	TRBD2	.	TRBJ2-1	CAISKTSGGAWDEQFF	TGTGCCATCAGTAAAACTAGCGGGGGGGCCTGGGATGAGCAGTTCTTC
TRBV19	.	.	TRBJ2-1	CAITDSSYNEQFF	TGTGCCATAACCGACTCATCCTACAATGAGCAGTTCTTC